The source of this T cell receptor beta chain is a study of low-dose radiotherapy and immunotherapy resistance in tumors. Study-level information: Ipilimumab 1 mg/kg every six weeks, together with nivolumab 240 mg every two weeks, was given intravenously to patients. Patients took aspirin 300 mg by mouth once daily. This continued for four cycles, starting on cycle 1 day 1.

This clonotype was detected ten times or more. Germline V gene sequence: CDR1 MNHEY, CDR2 SVGEGT. This CDR3 has 19 residues. The trim removed 4 bases at V and 8 bases at J, leaving 21 bases unmatched. The time point here: before trial treatment. Patients deemed eligible presented with advanced solid tumors lacking tumor-infiltrating lymphocytes. Covering alpha and beta chains, TRAV- and TRBV-specific primers were used for the first-strand cDNA. Using a constant-region primer together with a V-primer adapter, TCRs were subjected to roughly 18 PCR cycles of amplification. From the reads, TCRdb called clonotypes with MiXCR, one entry per CDR3 protein. This sample has 60,000 or so distinct CDR3 sequences, with more than 25% found just once.

The TCR was taken from a male donor with rectosigmoid adenocarcinoma. V usage is TRBV6-2 or TRBV6-3 and J usage is TRBJ2-4, with 9 bases that match TRBD1. The sequencing here drew on PBMCs, taken before treatment. The CDR3 DNA reads TGTGCCAGCAGTTCCCGTCTAGGCGGGACAGGGATCTTCGGGGACATTCAGTACTTC. This codes for CASSSRLGGTGIFGDIQYF.